This T cell receptor beta chain came from a study of vaccination effects on CD4 cells after COVID-19. Broader study findings: Infection-derived and vaccine-derived clones contracted markedly late after vaccination. Spike-reactive clones in convalescents after vaccination were chiefly newly vaccine-induced.

Sequencing was performed with immunoSEQ multiplex PCR; in TCRdb, only in-frame clones are kept and a portion is missing. Of 14,000 or so clones listed, about 78% were seen once; the top ten hold 15% to 20%. A word on this clone: The antigen is not known.

Before any sequencing was done, the ViraFEST assay used viral peptide pools to expand antigen-specific CD4+ T cells. Following 10 days of culture, CD4+ T cells were isolated. The infection with SARS-CoV-2 (confirmed by PCR) occurred in this person between March and December 2020. Either the mRNA-1273 or the BNT162b2 vaccine was given to participants as two doses. IL-2 medium took the place of half the medium on both days 3 and 7. The clonotype originates from a human donor who had a prior SARS-CoV-2 infection. Here the sequenced sample was CD4+ T cells from PBMCs cultured with SARS-CoV-2 spike peptides, taken after COVID-19 vaccination.

The CDR3 coding sequence is TGTGCCAGCAGCTTAACGGGGATTGGGCAGTACTTC. Residues: CASSLTGIGQYF. This sequence joins TRBV7-3 and TRBJ2-7; D is unclear. The CDR3 length is 12 residues. Per germline, CDR1 SGHTA and CDR2 FQGTGA. V lost 0 bases, J lost 9 bases, and 9 bases lay in between.